Following are 8 T cell receptor beta chains from one sample sequenced in a study of graft-versus-host responses after intestinal transplantation. Produced via immunoSEQ multiplex PCR; TCRdb's table is partial and in-frame only. The sample holds approximately 100,000 clones, over 75% seen once. No antigen has been identified for these receptors. The sample in question was unstimulated CD4+ T cells sorted from spleen or lymph node cells, obtained before intestinal transplant. The receptors derive from a human donor who received an intestinal transplant.

The V and J genes are TRBV6-6 and TRBJ1-5, with D unclear. The CDR3 is 15 residues long. The V end lost 0 bases, the J end lost 0 bases, and 6 bases lay between the germline ends. Germline V CDR1 and CDR2: MNHNY, SVGAGI (reference sequence). In nucleotides, the CDR3 is TGTGCCAGCAGTTACTCGGGCGGTAGCAATCAGCCCCAGCATTTT. This translates into CASSYSGGSNQPQHF.

This chain connects TRBV27 to TRBJ2-5; TRBD2 matches 10 bases. V shed 0 bases and J 4 bases; nucleotides not matched to a gene: 5. The CDR3 covers 16 residues. The germline gives CDR1 MNHEY, CDR2 SMNVEV (reference sequence). This CDR3 reads CASSLSLAGARETQYF. CDR3 coding DNA: TGTGCCAGCAGTTTATCGCTAGCGGGGGCTCGAGAGACCCAGTACTTC.

V is TRBV5-3 and J is TRBJ2-5, with D tentatively TRBD1 (5 bases). TRBV5-3 is an ORF; its function is uncertain. The CDR3 extends over 15 amino acids. V gave up 0 bases and J gave up 5 bases, with 14 bases separating them. Written as DNA, the CDR3 is TGTGCCAGAAGCTTGGTTGGCAGGGCTCGGGAGACCCAGTACTTC. It specifies CARSLVGRARETQYF.

This chain uses TRBV6-6 with TRBJ1-1; D gene uncertain. V gave up 2 bases and J gave up 2 bases, with 6 bases separating them. In germline, CDR1 is MNHNY, CDR2 SVGAGI (reference sequence). CDR3 length: 13 amino acids. The CDR3 DNA sequence: TGTGCCAGCAGTTACGAGGCCAACACTGAAGCTTTCTTT. This encodes CASSYEANTEAFF.

This rearrangement joins TRBV4-1 to TRBJ1-1, with 7 bases that match TRBD1. The CDR3 covers 16 residues. V shed 2 bases, J shed 1 base, and the junction held 7 bases outside the gene matches. Per germline, CDR1 MGHRA and CDR2 YSYEKL. CDR3 DNA: TGCGCCAGCAGCCAACGCTACAGGGGAGCGAACACTGAAGCTTTCTTT. It is translated as CASSQRYRGANTEAFF.

The CDR3 bases are TGTGCCAGCAGCTTGTACGGGGGCATATATTTT. Protein product: CASSLYGGIYF. The chain joins TRBV5-6 to TRBJ1-3; tentative D call: TRBD1 (5 bases). The CDR3 runs 11 residues. Germline CDR1 reads SGHDT; CDR2 reads YYEEEE. V was pared by 1 base and J by 12 bases, with 8 bases between.

The V call is TRBV19, the J call TRBJ2-1, with a possible D match to TRBD2 (5 bases). The CDR3 runs to 14 residues. Germline V CDR1 and CDR2: LNHDA, SQIVND (reference sequence). The V and J ends lost 7 bases and 6 bases respectively, with 16 bases between them. CDR3 DNA sequence: TGTGCCAGTAACGAGGGAGTACGTGTCAATGAGCAGTTCTTC. It codes for CASNEGVRVNEQFF.

This clone is a singleton in its sample. J is TRBJ2-7 and V is TRBV5-4; TRBD1 matches 10 bases. Germline V gene sequence: CDR1 SGHNT, CDR2 YYREEE (reference sequence). The V and J ends lost 3 bases and 3 bases, in that order; junction bases with no gene match: 3. CDR3 length: 14 amino acids. CDR3: CASSSGQGFYEQYF. In DNA form, the CDR3 reads TGTGCCAGCAGCTCGGGACAGGGGTTCTACGAGCAGTACTTC.